The 2 T cell receptor beta chains below were found in one sample sequenced in a study of T cell repertoires in cytomegalovirus infection. TCRdb passed the reads through MiXCR, listing each CDR3 protein once. The table records roughly 500,000 distinct CDR3 sequences, more than 15% of them present only once. The sample taken for sequencing was CD8+ T cells from PBMCs. These receptors originate from a human donor in good health (CMV status not recorded). Some clones in this sample may be carry-over from other donors' samples.

This clonotype has more than one count but fewer than ten. The chain combines TRBV5-6 with TRBJ1-4; no firm D call. The CDR3 sequence is 14 residues long. V dropped 8 bases and J dropped 3 bases, with 14 bases sitting between them. In germline, CDR1 is SGHDT, CDR2 YYEEEE. The CDR3 sequence: CASTVPGANEKLFF. The CDR3 nucleotides read TGTGCCAGTACCGTCCCCGGGGCTAATGAAAAACTGTTTTTT.

This clonotype turned up a few times. The rearrangement joins TRBV27 to TRBJ2-7; maybe TRBD2 (6 bases). V lost 8 bases and J 7 bases, leaving 24 bases between the germline ends. The CDR3 length is 15 residues. Germline CDR1 is MNHEY and CDR2 is SMNVEV (reference sequence). The CDR3 reads CASYGGGASLGEQYF. The CDR3, as DNA: TGTGCCAGCTACGGTGGCGGGGCCTCCCTGGGGGAGCAGTACTTC.